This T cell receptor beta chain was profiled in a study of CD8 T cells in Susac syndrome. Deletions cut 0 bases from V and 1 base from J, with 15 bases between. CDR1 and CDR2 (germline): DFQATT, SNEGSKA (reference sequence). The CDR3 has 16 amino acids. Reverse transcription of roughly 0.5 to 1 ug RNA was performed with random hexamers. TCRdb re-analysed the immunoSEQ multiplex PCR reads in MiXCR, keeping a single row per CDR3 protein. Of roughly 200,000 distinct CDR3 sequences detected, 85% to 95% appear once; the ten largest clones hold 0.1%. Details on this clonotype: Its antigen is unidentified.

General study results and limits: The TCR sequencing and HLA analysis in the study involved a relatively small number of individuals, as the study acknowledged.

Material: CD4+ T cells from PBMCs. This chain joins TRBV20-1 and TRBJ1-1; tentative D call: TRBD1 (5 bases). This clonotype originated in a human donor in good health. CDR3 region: CSARDLGTTENTEAFF. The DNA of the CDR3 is TGCAGTGCTAGAGATCTGGGGACTACGGAGAACACTGAAGCTTTCTTT.